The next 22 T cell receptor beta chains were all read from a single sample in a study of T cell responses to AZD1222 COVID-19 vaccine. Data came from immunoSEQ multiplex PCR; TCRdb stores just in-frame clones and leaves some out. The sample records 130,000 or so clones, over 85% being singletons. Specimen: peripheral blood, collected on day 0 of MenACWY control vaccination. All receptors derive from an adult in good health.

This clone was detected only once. The DNA of the CDR3 is TGTGCCAGCCGAAAAGGTGGACAGCCCGAAGCTTTCTTT. Its protein product is CASRKGGQPEAFF. This chain connects TRBV12-3 or TRBV12-4 to TRBJ1-1, with D possibly matching TRBD1 (6 bases). The CDR3 has 13 residues. Trimming took off 8 bases at V and 8 bases at J, with 18 bases between the two ends.

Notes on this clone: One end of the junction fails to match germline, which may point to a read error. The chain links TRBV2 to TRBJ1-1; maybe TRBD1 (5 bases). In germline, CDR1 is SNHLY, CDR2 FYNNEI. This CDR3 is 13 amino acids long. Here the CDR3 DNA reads TGTGCCAGCAGTGACAGGGCGAACTCTGAAGCTTTCTTT. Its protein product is CASSDRANSEAFF.

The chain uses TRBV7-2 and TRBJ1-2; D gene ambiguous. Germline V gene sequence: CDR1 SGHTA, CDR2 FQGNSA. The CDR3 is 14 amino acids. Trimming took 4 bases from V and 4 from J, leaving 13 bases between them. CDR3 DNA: TGTGCCAGCAGCTCATACATGAAACTCTATGGCTACACCTTC. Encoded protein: CASSSYMKLYGYTF.

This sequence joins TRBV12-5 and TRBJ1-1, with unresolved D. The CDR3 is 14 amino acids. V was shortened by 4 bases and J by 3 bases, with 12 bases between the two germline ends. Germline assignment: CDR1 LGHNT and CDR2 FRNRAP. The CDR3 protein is CASGSPIQHTEAFF. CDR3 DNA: TGTGCTAGTGGTTCCCCAATTCAGCACACTGAAGCTTTCTTT. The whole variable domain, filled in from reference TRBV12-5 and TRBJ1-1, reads DARVTQTPRHKVTEMGQEVTMRCQPILGHNTVFWYRQTMMQGLELLAYFRNRAPLDDSGMPKDRFSAEMPDATLATLKIQPSEPRDSAVYFCASGSPIQHTEAFFGQGTRLTVV.

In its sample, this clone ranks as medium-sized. The CDR3 loop is CASSELDLAILADTQYF. CDR3 bases: TGTGCCAGCAGTGAACTGGACCTAGCGATCTTGGCGGATACGCAGTATTTT. The chain uses TRBV6-1 and TRBJ2-3; a weak D match, TRBD2 (6 bases). V lost 2 bases and J 6 bases, leaving 21 bases between the germline ends. This CDR3 is built from 17 residues. The germline gives CDR1 MNHNS, CDR2 SASEGT.

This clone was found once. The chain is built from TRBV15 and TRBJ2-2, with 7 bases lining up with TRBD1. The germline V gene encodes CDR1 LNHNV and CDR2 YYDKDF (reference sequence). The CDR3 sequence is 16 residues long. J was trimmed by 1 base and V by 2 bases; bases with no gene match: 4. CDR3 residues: CATSRLRTGNTGELFF. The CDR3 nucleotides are TGTGCCACCAGCAGACTCAGGACAGGGAACACCGGGGAGCTGTTTTTT.

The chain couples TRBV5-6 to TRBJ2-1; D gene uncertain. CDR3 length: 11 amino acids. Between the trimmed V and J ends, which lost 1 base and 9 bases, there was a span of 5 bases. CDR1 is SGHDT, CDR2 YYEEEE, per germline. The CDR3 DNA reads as TGTGCCAGCAGCTTGTTTCGTGAGCAGTTCTTC. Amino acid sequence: CASSLFREQFF.

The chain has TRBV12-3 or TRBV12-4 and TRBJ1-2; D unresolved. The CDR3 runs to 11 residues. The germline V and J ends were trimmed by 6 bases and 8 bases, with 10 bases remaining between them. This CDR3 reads CASRLGGGYTF. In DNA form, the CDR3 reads TGTGCCAGCAGGCTGGGTGGCGGCTACACCTTC.

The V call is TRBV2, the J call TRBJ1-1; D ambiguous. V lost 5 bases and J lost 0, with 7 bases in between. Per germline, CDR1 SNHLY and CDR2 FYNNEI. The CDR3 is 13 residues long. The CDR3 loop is CASSTRLNTEAFF. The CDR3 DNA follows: TGTGCCAGCAGTACACGTTTGAACACTGAAGCTTTCTTT.

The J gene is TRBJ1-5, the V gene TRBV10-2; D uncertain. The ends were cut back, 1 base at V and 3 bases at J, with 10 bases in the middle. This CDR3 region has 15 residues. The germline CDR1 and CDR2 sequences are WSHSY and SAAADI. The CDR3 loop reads CASSELSGINQPQHF. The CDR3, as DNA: TGCGCCAGCAGTGAGTTATCTGGCATCAATCAGCCCCAGCATTTT.

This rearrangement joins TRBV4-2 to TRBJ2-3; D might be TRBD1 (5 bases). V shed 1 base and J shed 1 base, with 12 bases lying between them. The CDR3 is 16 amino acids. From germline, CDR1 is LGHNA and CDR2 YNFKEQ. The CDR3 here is CASSQGGGPRTDTQYF. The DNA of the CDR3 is TGTGCCAGCAGCCAAGGGGGCGGCCCTCGCACAGATACGCAGTATTTT.

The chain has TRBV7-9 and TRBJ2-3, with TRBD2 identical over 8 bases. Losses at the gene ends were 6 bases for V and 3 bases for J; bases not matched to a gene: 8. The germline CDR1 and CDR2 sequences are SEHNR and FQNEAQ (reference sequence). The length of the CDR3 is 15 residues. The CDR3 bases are TGTGCCAGCAGAAGGAGCGGGGGTGGGACAGATACGCAGTATTTT. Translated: CASRRSGGGTDTQYF.

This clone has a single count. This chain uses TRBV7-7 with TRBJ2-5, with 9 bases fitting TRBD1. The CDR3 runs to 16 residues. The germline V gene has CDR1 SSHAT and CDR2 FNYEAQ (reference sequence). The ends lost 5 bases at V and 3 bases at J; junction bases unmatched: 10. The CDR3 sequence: CASSPARDRVKETQYF. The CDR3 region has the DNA TGTGCCAGCAGCCCAGCCCGGGACAGGGTAAAAGAGACCCAGTACTTC.

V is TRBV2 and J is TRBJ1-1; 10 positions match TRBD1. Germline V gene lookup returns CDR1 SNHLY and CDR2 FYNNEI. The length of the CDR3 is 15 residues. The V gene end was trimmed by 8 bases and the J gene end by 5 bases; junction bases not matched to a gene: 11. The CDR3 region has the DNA TGTGCCAGCCTACGGGACAGGGGTGAGGGTACTGAAGCTTTCTTT. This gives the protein CASLRDRGEGTEAFF.

CDR3 bases: TGTGCCAGTAGTGAAGGGACAATCCACGAGCAGTACTTC. As protein: CASSEGTIHEQYF. The chain recombines TRBV19 with TRBJ2-7; D perhaps matches TRBD1 (6 bases). The CDR3 is 13 residues long. The germline CDR1 and CDR2 sequences are LNHDA and SQIVND (reference sequence). V lost 5 bases, J lost 5 bases, and 13 bases lay in between. Supplemented by reference TRBV19 and TRBJ2-7, the full variable domain reads DGGITQSPKYLFRKEGQNVTLSCEQNLNHDAMYWYRQDPGQGLRLIYYSQIVNDFQKGDIAEGYSVSREKKESFPLTVTSAQKNPTAFYLCASSEGTIHEQYFGPGTRLTVT.

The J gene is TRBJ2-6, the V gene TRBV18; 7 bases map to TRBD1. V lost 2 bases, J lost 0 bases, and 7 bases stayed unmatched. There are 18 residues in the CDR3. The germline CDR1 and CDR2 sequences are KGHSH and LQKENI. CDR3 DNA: TGTGCCAGCTCACCATCCGGGACAGCCAGCTCTGGGGCCAACGTCCTGACTTTC. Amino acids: CASSPSGTASSGANVLTF.

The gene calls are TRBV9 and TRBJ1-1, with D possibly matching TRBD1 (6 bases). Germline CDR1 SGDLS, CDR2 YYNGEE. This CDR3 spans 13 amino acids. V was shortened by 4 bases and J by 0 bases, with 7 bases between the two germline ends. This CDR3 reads CASSQGMNTEAFF. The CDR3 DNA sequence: TGTGCCAGCAGCCAGGGGATGAACACTGAAGCTTTCTTT.

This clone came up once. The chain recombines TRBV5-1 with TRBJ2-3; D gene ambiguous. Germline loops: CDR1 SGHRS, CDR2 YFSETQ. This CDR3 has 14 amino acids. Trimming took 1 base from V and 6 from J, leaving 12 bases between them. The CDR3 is CASSLPSPSDTQYF. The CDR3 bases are TGCGCCAGCAGCTTGCCGAGTCCGTCGGATACGCAGTATTTT.

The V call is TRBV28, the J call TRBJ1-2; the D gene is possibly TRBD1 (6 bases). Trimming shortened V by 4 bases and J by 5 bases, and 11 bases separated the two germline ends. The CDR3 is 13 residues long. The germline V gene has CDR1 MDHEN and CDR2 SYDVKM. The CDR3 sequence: CASSYGRGYGYTF. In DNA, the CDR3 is TGTGCCAGCAGTTACGGCAGGGGTTATGGCTACACCTTC.

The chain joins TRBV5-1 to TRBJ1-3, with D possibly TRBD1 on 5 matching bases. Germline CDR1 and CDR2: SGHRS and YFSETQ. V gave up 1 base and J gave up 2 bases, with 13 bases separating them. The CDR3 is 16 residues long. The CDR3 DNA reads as TGCGCCAGCAGCTTGCGCCCTCTACAGGCTGGAAACACCATATATTTT. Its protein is CASSLRPLQAGNTIYF. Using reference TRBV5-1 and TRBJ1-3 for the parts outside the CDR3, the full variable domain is KAGVTQTPRYLIKTRGQQVTLSCSPISGHRSVSWYQQTPGQGLQFLFEYFSETQRNKGNFPGRFSGRQFSNSRSEMNVSTLELGDSALYLCASSLRPLQAGNTIYFGEGSWLTVV.

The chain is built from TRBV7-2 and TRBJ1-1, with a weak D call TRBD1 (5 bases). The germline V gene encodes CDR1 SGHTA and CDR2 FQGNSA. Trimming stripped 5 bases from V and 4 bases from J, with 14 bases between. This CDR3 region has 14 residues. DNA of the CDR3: TGTGCCAGCAGCCGGGACCTGGGGGGCACTGAAGCTTTCTTT. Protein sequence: CASSRDLGGTEAFF.

CDR3 DNA: TGTGCCTGGAACCCCGGGACCGCTCCCTACGAGCAGTACTTC. This sequence encodes CAWNPGTAPYEQYF. This rearrangement joins TRBV30 to TRBJ2-7, with D possibly being TRBD1 or TRBD2 (5 bases each). CDR1 is GTSNPN and CDR2 is SVGIG in the germline V gene (reference sequence). V lost 4 bases to trimming and J lost 2 bases, with 15 bases between them. The CDR3 loop spans 14 amino acids.